The rows below give T cell receptor beta chains drawn from one sample of a study of cytomegalovirus exposure and HLA in healthy donors. The table came from immunoSEQ multiplex PCR; TCRdb's copy has only in-frame clones and leaves some out. The repertoire holds more than 100,000 clones, with roughly 8.8% as singletons. Input material: PBMCs. The receptors stem from a woman between 35 and 50 years old in good health and CMV-seropositive. The CDR3 runs from the conserved cysteine through the conserved F or W. D genes are given only for firm matches. Size tells how often a clone was seen (once, few, many) or the class of an expanded clone, and some rows leave it out.

CDR3nt,CDR3aa,abundance,j_gene,v_gene,d_gene
TGTGCCAGCAGCTTAGAGGGGGGTTTGGTCTCCGAGCAGTACTTC,CASSLEGGLVSEQYF,-,TRBJ2-7,TRBV11-2,-
TGTGCCAGCACCAAGGGGCCAGGAGCCAACACTGAAGCTTTCTTT,CASTKGPGANTEAFF,few,TRBJ1-1,TRBV2,-
TGTGCCAGCAGCTGGGGCGGGGCTCAAGAGGCCCAGTACTTC,CASSWGGAQEAQYF,few,TRBJ2-5,TRBV7-2,-
TGTGCCAGCAGCGCGAGGGACAGGGGGAACACTGAAGCTTTCTTT,CASSARDRGNTEAFF,few,TRBJ1-1,TRBV5-4,TRBD1
TGTGCCAGCAGCTCCGACAGGGGAAGTGTGGCCCAGCATTTT,CASSSDRGSVAQHF,-,TRBJ1-5,TRBV7-8,TRBD1
TGTGCCAGCAGCTTGGCGGTGAACTCTGGAAACACCATATATTTT,CASSLAVNSGNTIYF,-,TRBJ1-3,TRBV5-6,-
TGCGCCAGCAGCTTGGCGGCGGGGGGCACCTACAATGAGCAGTTCTTC,CASSLAAGGTYNEQFF,few,TRBJ2-1,TRBV5-1,TRBD2
TGTGCCAGTAGGGGGACAGGGGGCCGTCAGCCCCAGCATTTT,CASRGTGGRQPQHF,few,TRBJ1-5,TRBV19,TRBD1
TGCGCCAGCAGCGGACAGGGGGAATTGCGGGAGCAGTACTTC,CASSGQGELREQYF,-,TRBJ2-7,TRBV5-1,TRBD1
TGTGCCAGCTCACCATTTCAGGCAGGGCGGGGAGCGAACACCGGGGAGCTGTTTTTT,CASSPFQAGRGANTGELFF,-,TRBJ2-2,TRBV18,-
TGTGCCAGCAGCCCCACCGGACTGGGGCCCCAGCATTTT,CASSPTGLGPQHF,-,TRBJ1-5,TRBV7-9,-
TGTGCCAGCAGTGAAAGCGGGGGGTACAATGAGCAGTTCTTC,CASSESGGYNEQFF,few,TRBJ2-1,TRBV6-1,TRBD2
TGTGCCAGCAGTGATATGCCTAGTATGAACACCGGGGAGCTGTTTTTT,CASSDMPSMNTGELFF,few,TRBJ2-2,TRBV6-4,-
TGTGCCAGCACCGTGGGGCCAGGATCACCCCTCCACTTT,CASTVGPGSPLHF,few,TRBJ1-6,TRBV11-2,-
TGTGCCAGTAGCTCTCCTTCAACCGACAGGAGTGCCTACGAGCAGTACTTC,CASSSPSTDRSAYEQYF,few,TRBJ2-7,TRBV19,-
TGTGCCAGCAGCCGAACTAGCGGGGTCCAGAGCTCCTACAATGAGCAGTTCTTC,CASSRTSGVQSSYNEQFF,-,TRBJ2-1,TRBV7-8,TRBD2
TGTGCCAGTAGTATGTCACAACCAGGTTCCGATACGCAGTATTTT,CASSMSQPGSDTQYF,-,TRBJ2-3,TRBV19,-